This section outlines one TCR beta chain sequence together with its context. Contact with a PCR-confirmed or clinician-diagnosed COVID-19 case occurred within 2 weeks of entry. The sample comes from a study of blood T cell repertoires in COVID-19. Looking at the study overall: Collection of acute and convalescent COVID-19 samples took place in the United States, Italy and Spain.

In germline, CDR1 is KGHSH, CDR2 LQKENI. With 1 base removed from V and 0 bases from J, the gap between germline ends came to 10 bases. This CDR3 region has 17 residues. This table comes from immunoSEQ multiplex PCR, and its TCRdb copy is limited to in-frame clones, with some not included. The data contain 150,000 to 200,000 clones, around 80% of them singletons. The gene calls are TRBV18 and TRBJ2-6; TRBD2 might be the D (5 bases). The material sequenced was PBMCs or T cells enriched from blood (not recorded which). This clonotype was obtained from a man aged 60-69 years who had been exposed to COVID-19. CDR3 sequence: CASSPRETFSGANVLTF. CDR3 DNA: TGTGCCAGCTCACCACGGGAGACCTTCTCTGGGGCCAACGTCCTGACTTTC.